The 30 T cell receptor beta chains below come from one sample, sequenced in a study of spatial heterogeneity in lung cancer. From the 5' RACE reads, TCRdb called clonotypes with MiXCR, one entry per CDR3 protein. This table holds 8,900 or so distinct CDR3 sequences, 8.5% to 9% found once. Regarding time point: sample taken at primary tumor resection. Antigen specificity for these receptors is unknown. Overall study results and limits: Counts of expanded alpha and beta TCRs within tumors tracked the tumor nonsynonymous mutation count.

Sample: lung tumor tissue, taken at surgery. The receptors here all came from a female donor with early-stage non-small cell lung cancer.

By proportion, this clonotype is large. The chain has TRBV4-3 and TRBJ1-2; the D gene is possibly TRBD1 (6 bases). Germline V gene lookup returns CDR1 LGHNA and CDR2 YSLEER. V was shortened by 0 bases and J by 4 bases, with 9 bases between the two germline ends. This CDR3 has 14 residues. The CDR3 sequence: CASSQDRGPYGYTF. CDR3 bases: TGCGCCAGCAGCCAAGACAGGGGTCCCTATGGCTACACCTTC.

By its share, this clonotype is medium-sized. The chain has TRBV7-9 and TRBJ2-1; 8 nucleotides line up with TRBD2. Unmatched junction bases numbered 6, after V lost 4 bases and J lost 7 bases. CDR3 length equals 14 residues. Per germline, CDR1 SEHNR and CDR2 FQNEAQ (reference sequence). The CDR3 region has the DNA TGTGCCAGCAGCTCGGAGCGGGGGTCGAATGAGCAGTTCTTC. It translates to CASSSERGSNEQFF.

This clonotype was recorded at least ten times. This rearrangement joins TRBV10-3 to TRBJ1-6; TRBD1 is a possible D gene (5 bases). CDR3 length equals 14 residues. Germline V gives CDR1 ENHRY, CDR2 SYGVKD. Trimming left V 6 bases short and J 3 bases short, with 9 bases between. CDR3 bases: TGTGCCATCAGCGACAGTGGCTATAATTCACCCCTCCACTTT. Translated: CAISDSGYNSPLHF.

By proportion, this clonotype is medium-sized. The chain links TRBV12-3 or TRBV12-4 to TRBJ2-3; D is uncertain. CDR3 length: 13 amino acids. The CDR3 DNA reads as TGTGCTACAAAGGACGGAAGCACAGATACGCAGTATTTT. Its translation: CATKDGSTDTQYF.

The chain has TRBV2 and TRBJ1-1; D remains unclear. The CDR3 covers 13 residues. V lost 3 bases, J lost 1 base, and 6 bases lay in between. In germline, CDR1 is SNHLY, CDR2 FYNNEI. The chain's CDR3 is CASSDRPNTEAFF. In DNA, the CDR3 is TGTGCCAGCAGTGATCGGCCGAACACTGAAGCTTTCTTT.

This clonotype turned up a few times. The rearrangement uses TRBV5-4 and TRBJ1-1, with D unclear. This CDR3 is 15 amino acids long. V was clipped by 4 bases and J by 0 bases, with 13 bases between them. In germline, CDR1 is SGHNT, CDR2 YYREEE (reference sequence). The CDR3 DNA reads as TGTGCCAGCAGCCCAGGACGGAGAATGAACACTGAAGCTTTCTTT. Translating it yields CASSPGRRMNTEAFF.

J is TRBJ2-5 and V is TRBV9; D is possibly TRBD2 (5 bases). This CDR3 comprises 16 residues. The ends were cut back, 4 bases at V and 5 bases at J, with 21 bases in the middle. The germline CDR1 and CDR2 sequences are SGDLS and YYNGEE. The CDR3: CASSSDPLGRTETQYF. Here the CDR3 DNA reads TGTGCCAGCAGCTCAGACCCCCTCGGAAGGACTGAGACCCAGTACTTC.

This clonotype was picked up a small number of times. The V gene is TRBV4-2, the J gene TRBJ2-3; 8 bases map to TRBD2. The germline V gene encodes CDR1 LGHNA and CDR2 YNFKEQ. This CDR3 is built from 15 residues. The J segment lost 1 base and the V segment lost 4 bases, leaving 4 bases of the junction unmatched. CDR3 region: CASSRGLAGTDTQYF. The CDR3 bases are TGTGCCAGCAGCCGAGGACTAGCCGGCACAGATACGCAGTATTTT.

This chain uses TRBV20-1 with TRBJ2-2, with D possibly being TRBD2 (5 bases). CDR1 is DFQATT, CDR2 SNEGSKA, per germline (reference sequence). The CDR3 has 13 amino acids. The ends were cut back, 6 bases at V and 7 bases at J, with 15 bases in the middle. Here the CDR3 reads CSAPRRDNGELFF. CDR3 sequence (DNA): TGCAGTGCCCCGAGACGGGATAACGGGGAGCTGTTTTTT.

A few counts support this clonotype. The chain couples TRBV29-1 to TRBJ1-2; D possibly corresponds to TRBD1 (5 bases). In germline, CDR1 is SQVTM, CDR2 ANQGSEA. Deletions cut 3 bases from V and 3 bases from J, with 8 bases between. CDR3 length: 12 amino acids. CDR3 sequence: CSVEGLDYGYTF. The CDR3 nucleotides read TGCAGCGTTGAGGGGCTGGACTATGGCTACACCTTC. The variable domain in full, with the rest retrieved from reference TRBV29-1 and TRBJ1-2, is SAVISQKPSRDICQRGTSLTIQCQVDSQVTMMFWYRQQPGQSLTLIATANQGSEATYESGFVIDKFPISRPNLTFSTLTVSNMSPEDSSIYLCSVEGLDYGYTFGSGTRLTVV.

In its sample, this clonotype is medium-sized. This chain uses TRBV7-9 with TRBJ2-7; D is unresolved. Trimming removed 3 bases at V and 5 bases at J, with 5 bases between. Looked up from germline, CDR1 is SEHNR and CDR2 is FQNEAQ (reference sequence). The CDR3 length is 11 residues. This chain's CDR3 is CASSFHHEQYF. The DNA of the CDR3 is TGTGCCAGCAGCTTCCATCACGAGCAGTACTTC.

Judged by abundance, this clonotype is medium-sized. The V and J genes are TRBV7-9 and TRBJ2-2, with TRBD1 matching over 7 bases. The CDR3 is 16 residues long. V shed 3 bases and J 0 bases; nucleotides not matched to a gene: 4. Germline V CDR1 and CDR2: SEHNR, FQNEAQ (reference sequence). In nucleotides, the CDR3 is TGTGCCAGCAGCTTGTCCGGGACAGCGAACACCGGGGAGCTGTTTTTT. Its protein product is CASSLSGTANTGELFF. The full variable domain, its missing parts supplied by reference TRBV7-9 and TRBJ2-2, is DTGVSQNPRHKITKRGQNVTFRCDPISEHNRLYWYRQTLGQGPEFLTYFQNEAQLEKSRLLSDRFSAERPKGSFSTLEIQRTEQGDSAMYLCASSLSGTANTGELFFGEGSRLTVL.

This clonotype occurred many times. The genes are TRBV12-3 or TRBV12-4 and TRBJ1-2; a possible D gene is TRBD1 (6 bases). Trimming shortened V by 3 bases and J by 8 bases, and 10 bases separated the two germline ends. The CDR3 covers 12 residues. As DNA, the CDR3 is TGTGCCAGCAGTTTTTCAGGGGTCGGCTACACCTTC. It encodes CASSFSGVGYTF.

This clonotype was seen more than once but under ten times. J is TRBJ1-6 and V is TRBV7-3; a weak D match, TRBD1 (5 bases). Germline values: CDR1 SGHTA, CDR2 FQGTGA. The CDR3 runs to 15 residues. Trimming removed 4 bases from V and 4 bases from J, with 11 bases in between. The CDR3, as DNA: TGTGCCAGCAGCTCCGAGGGGAATTATAATTCACCCCTCCACTTT. Its translation: CASSSEGNYNSPLHF.

A few counts support this clonotype. This rearrangement joins TRBV28 to TRBJ1-2; tentatively, D is TRBD1 (5 bases). The V end was cut by 2 bases, the J end by 8 bases, with 12 bases between. The CDR3 has 13 amino acids. CDR1 is MDHEN, CDR2 SYDVKM, per germline. Written as DNA, the CDR3 is TGTGCCAGCAGTTTACTCGGGGCTCGCGGCTACACCTTC. It is translated as CASSLLGARGYTF.

In its sample, this clonotype ranks as medium-sized (0.01 to 0.1%). V and J are TRBV5-1 and TRBJ1-5, with D possibly TRBD1 on 5 matching bases. CDR1 and CDR2 from the germline V gene are SGHRS and YFSETQ. The CDR3 extends over 15 amino acids. V was pared by 4 bases and J by 5 bases, with 16 bases between. Here the CDR3 reads CASSPGDPGHQPQHF. In DNA form, the CDR3 reads TGCGCCAGCAGCCCGGGGGACCCCGGGCATCAGCCCCAGCATTTT. Filled out from reference TRBV5-1 and TRBJ1-5, the complete variable domain reads KAGVTQTPRYLIKTRGQQVTLSCSPISGHRSVSWYQQTPGQGLQFLFEYFSETQRNKGNFPGRFSGRQFSNSRSEMNVSTLELGDSALYLCASSPGDPGHQPQHFGDGTRLSIL.

In this sample, this clonotype is medium-sized. The CDR3 nucleotides are TGTGCCAGCAGCGTGGAGCGGGGGATTGCAGATACGCAGTATTTT. It translates to CASSVERGIADTQYF. The gene calls are TRBV9 and TRBJ2-3; 8 bases map to TRBD2. The germline V gene has CDR1 SGDLS and CDR2 YYNGEE. V was clipped by 2 bases and J by 4 bases; unmatched bases: 6. The CDR3 length is 15 residues.

This clonotype is deemed medium-sized. The rearrangement joins TRBV20-1 to TRBJ1-1; 8 nucleotides line up with TRBD1. After removal of 4 bases from V and 10 bases from J, the junction contained 8 bases not matched to a gene. CDR3 length: 12 amino acids. Looked up from germline, CDR1 is DFQATT and CDR2 is SNEGSKA (reference sequence). The CDR3 loop reads CSAKSDREGAFF. DNA of the CDR3: TGCAGTGCTAAATCGGACAGGGAGGGAGCTTTCTTT.

This clonotype was seen more than once but under ten times. V gene TRBV20-1 combines with J gene TRBJ1-4, with D perhaps TRBD1 (6 bases). The germline V gene encodes CDR1 DFQATT and CDR2 SNEGSKA (reference sequence). The CDR3 consists of 15 residues. The ends were cut back, 3 bases at V and 7 bases at J, with 18 bases in the middle. This CDR3 reads CSARAGGGVGEKLFF. CDR3 DNA: TGCAGTGCTAGGGCCGGGGGGGGCGTTGGTGAAAAACTGTTTTTT.

This chain joins TRBV19 and TRBJ2-7; either TRBD1 or TRBD2 may supply D (7 bases each). Per the germline V gene, CDR1 is LNHDA and CDR2 is SQIVND (reference sequence). Trimming left V 3 bases short and J 1 base short, with 13 bases between. This CDR3 is built from 15 residues. DNA for the CDR3: TGTGCCAGTAGTATCCGTCAGGGGGGGTCCTACGAGCAGTACTTC. This sequence encodes CASSIRQGGSYEQYF.

The chain employs TRBV5-1 and TRBJ2-5, with TRBD1 as a possible D gene (5 bases). The V and J ends lost 0 bases and 5 bases respectively, with 14 bases between them. CDR3 size: 15 residues. Germline V gene lookup returns CDR1 SGHRS and CDR2 YFSETQ. The CDR3 here is CASSLATGLLETQYF. The CDR3 region has the DNA TGCGCCAGCAGCTTGGCTACAGGATTACTGGAGACCCAGTACTTC.

The table lists this clonotype with many counts. The CDR3 loop reads CASSLEATNEKLFF. CDR3 DNA sequence: TGTGCCAGCAGTTTGGAGGCAACTAATGAAAAACTGTTTTTT. The chain employs TRBV12-3 or TRBV12-4 and TRBJ1-4; no firm D call. V lost 3 bases and J lost 0, with 5 bases in between. The CDR3 length is 14 residues.

By share, this clonotype counts as medium-sized. The chain carries TRBV7-6 and TRBJ2-7; 7 positions agree with TRBD2. Germline loops: CDR1 SGHVS, CDR2 FNYEAQ. The CDR3 is made up of 14 amino acids. Trimming removed 4 bases from V and 5 bases from J; junction bases left unmatched: 8. CDR3 sequence (DNA): TGTGCCAGCAGCTCGACACTGGGGGGGAACGAGCAGTACTTC. Its protein product is CASSSTLGGNEQYF.

This clonotype was found many times. The chain combines TRBV10-3 with TRBJ2-3; 10 positions agree with TRBD1. CDR1 ENHRY and CDR2 SYGVKD come from the germline V gene. The CDR3 totals 15 residues. V shed 11 bases and J 5 bases; nucleotides not matched to a gene: 13. The CDR3 is CAVDTRDRGEDTQYF. The CDR3 DNA reads TGTGCCGTCGATACCCGGGACAGGGGCGAAGATACGCAGTATTTT.

The chain couples TRBV4-1 to TRBJ1-1, with unresolved D. This CDR3 is built from 14 residues. V was trimmed by 4 bases and J by 4 bases, leaving 13 bases between them. Germline values: CDR1 MGHRA, CDR2 YSYEKL. The CDR3 DNA sequence: TGCGCCAGCAGCCCCCGTTTGGAGAGCACTGAAGCTTTCTTT. It is translated as CASSPRLESTEAFF.

This clonotype was counted at least ten times. As DNA, the CDR3 is TGTGCCAGCAGCTTATATAGCGGGGGGGCTTTTTCGGGTGAGCAGTTCTTC. Protein sequence: CASSLYSGGAFSGEQFF. This chain links TRBV13 with TRBJ2-1, with TRBD2 matching over 11 bases. There are 17 residues in the CDR3. Germline V lookup: CDR1 PRHDT, CDR2 FYEKMQ (reference sequence). Unmatched junction bases numbered 12, after V lost 2 bases and J lost 9 bases.

This clonotype was recorded at least ten times. The chain carries TRBV6-1 and TRBJ2-2; D assignment may be TRBD1 or TRBD2 (6 bases each). The CDR3 is 15 amino acids. The V and J ends lost 6 bases and 4 bases respectively, with 15 bases between them. The germline CDR1 and CDR2 sequences are MNHNS and SASEGT. CDR3: CASSPWGAGTGELFF. CDR3 DNA sequence: TGTGCCAGCAGCCCGTGGGGGGCGGGCACCGGGGAGCTGTTTTTT.

This chain connects TRBV7-2 to TRBJ1-1, with D maybe TRBD1 (5 bases). This CDR3 spans 13 amino acids. Germline values: CDR1 SGHTA, CDR2 FQGNSA. V lost 6 bases to trimming and J lost 3 bases, with 11 bases between them. This CDR3 is CASRPRGDTEAFF. CDR3 DNA sequence: TGTGCCAGCAGACCCAGAGGGGACACTGAAGCTTTCTTT.

This clonotype was seen ten or more times. This chain connects TRBV5-1 to TRBJ1-1; 7 nucleotides match TRBD1. The CDR3 spans 16 residues. Germline assignment: CDR1 SGHRS and CDR2 YFSETQ. After removal of 4 bases from V and 1 base from J, the junction contained 10 bases not matched to a gene. CDR3 sequence reads: CASSGGAGGRNTEAFF. In nucleotides, the CDR3 is TGCGCCAGCAGCGGCGGGGCAGGGGGTAGGAACACTGAAGCTTTCTTT.

The chain combines TRBV11-2 with TRBJ2-7, with a weak D call TRBD1 (6 bases). Germline V gives CDR1 SGHAT, CDR2 FQNNGV. The CDR3 runs 15 residues. V shed 1 base and J shed 3 bases, with 13 bases lying between them. The CDR3: CASSLVRGGNYEQYF. CDR3 in DNA: TGTGCCAGCAGCTTAGTCAGGGGTGGGAACTACGAGCAGTACTTC.